The 21 T cell receptor beta chains below come from one sample, sequenced in a study of molecular identifiers for immune sequencing clone quantification. TCRdb fed the PCR reads into MiXCR, producing one record per CDR3 protein. The sample lists 550,000 to 750,000 distinct CDR3 sequences; around 20% were seen once. Sequencing was performed on naive CD8+ T cells from blood, with Jurkat cell RNA spiked in. Regarding subset: FACS-sorted CD8+CD4-CCR7+CD45RA+ naive T cells. The receptors stem from a human donor in good health. Some libraries in this study had Jurkat cell RNA spiked in.

This clonotype was picked up a small number of times. The rearrangement joins TRBV4-1 to TRBJ1-5, with D tentatively TRBD1 (6 bases). V dropped 1 base and J dropped 5 bases, with 9 bases sitting between them. The length of the CDR3 is 14 residues. Germline V gene data show CDR1 as MGHRA and CDR2 as YSYEKL. The CDR3 coding sequence is TGCGCCAGCAGCCAAGTACAGGGCGATCAGCCCCAGCATTTT. Translated, it gives CASSQVQGDQPQHF.

This clonotype came up many times. This chain links TRBV7-3 with TRBJ2-1; weak D call: TRBD2 (5 bases). The CDR3 runs 14 residues. CDR1 is SGHTA, CDR2 FQGTGA, per germline. V was shortened by 0 bases and J by 12 bases, with 15 bases between the two germline ends. CDR3 sequence: CASSLTFSRERQFF. The CDR3 region has the DNA TGTGCCAGCAGCTTAACCTTTTCGAGGGAGAGGCAGTTCTTC.

This clonotype was detected only a few times. The chain couples TRBV30 to TRBJ2-7, with D unresolved. CDR1 is GTSNPN, CDR2 SVGIG, per germline (reference sequence). V lost 2 bases to trimming and J lost 2 bases, with 4 bases between them. This CDR3 region has 11 residues. The CDR3 region has the DNA TGTGCCTGGAGTATTACCTACGAGCAGTACTTC. Amino acid sequence: CAWSITYEQYF.

This clonotype was observed many times. The J gene is TRBJ2-1, the V gene TRBV20-1; D perhaps matches TRBD2 (5 bases). Germline CDR1 DFQATT, CDR2 SNEGSKA (reference sequence). This CDR3 has 16 residues. The V and J ends lost 6 bases and 2 bases respectively, with 20 bases between them. The CDR3 loop reads CSAHPWEAEAYNEQFF. CDR3 nucleotide sequence: TGCAGTGCCCATCCCTGGGAAGCGGAAGCCTACAATGAGCAGTTCTTC.

This clonotype has a single count. The rearrangement uses TRBV27 and TRBJ2-1; tentatively, D is TRBD1 (6 bases). CDR1 MNHEY and CDR2 SMNVEV come from the germline V gene (reference sequence). The CDR3 covers 14 residues. Deletions cut 3 bases from V and 7 bases from J, with 13 bases between. CDR3: CASSFGQGTNEQFF. In DNA form, the CDR3 reads TGTGCCAGCAGTTTTGGGCAGGGGACGAATGAGCAGTTCTTC.

This clonotype was seen repeatedly, ten times or more. This chain uses TRBV7-2 with TRBJ2-7; a weak D match, TRBD2 (5 bases). CDR3 length: 15 residues. Trimming stripped 3 bases from V and 2 bases from J, with 14 bases between. Germline V gene lookup returns CDR1 SGHTA and CDR2 FQGNSA. The CDR3 region is CASSFYSGVTYEQYF. DNA of the CDR3: TGTGCCAGCAGCTTTTATTCCGGGGTTACCTACGAGCAGTACTTC.

The J gene is TRBJ2-5, the V gene TRBV7-6; a possible D gene is TRBD2 (7 bases). CDR3 length: 15 residues. The V and J ends lost 1 base and 8 bases respectively, with 17 bases between them. Per germline, CDR1 SGHVS and CDR2 FNYEAQ. CDR3 region: CASSLGEGGRTTQYF. Here the CDR3 DNA reads TGTGCCAGCAGCTTAGGGGAGGGGGGACGGACTACCCAGTACTTC.

About this clonotype: Lacking the conserved final phenylalanine or tryptophan, this CDR3 likely reflects a read error. The chain employs TRBV6-5 and TRBJ2-7; TRBD2 might be the D (5 bases). Trimming shortened V by 4 bases and J by 3 bases, and 10 bases separated the two germline ends. This CDR3 comprises 13 residues. Germline V CDR1 and CDR2: MNHEY, SVGAGI. The CDR3 DNA sequence: TGTGCCAGCAGTTCTGGACTTGGCTACGAGCAGTACTCC. It translates to CASSSGLGYEQYS.

This clonotype was detected ten times or more. V is TRBV6-6 and J is TRBJ2-1, with no clear D. This CDR3 spans 14 amino acids. V shed 6 bases and J shed 8 bases, with 17 bases lying between them. CDR1 is MNHNY, CDR2 SVGAGI, per germline (reference sequence). The CDR3, as DNA: TGTGCCAGCAGCCTAATACCTAGTGTGGATGAGCAGTTCTTC. Translated, it gives CASSLIPSVDEQFF.

This clonotype was counted only a few times. The chain joins TRBV3-1 to TRBJ2-1; D may be TRBD1 or TRBD2 (5 bases each). The CDR3 has 18 residues. In germline, CDR1 is LGHDT, CDR2 YNNKEL (reference sequence). Trimming removed 0 bases from V and 0 bases from J, with 15 bases in between. The CDR3 nucleotides read TGTGCCAGCAGCCAAGATGTGTCAGGGACGAGCTCCTACAATGAGCAGTTCTTC. Amino acids: CASSQDVSGTSSYNEQFF.

This clonotype was counted at least ten times. The gene calls are TRBV3-1 and TRBJ2-3, with 9 bases fitting TRBD1. With 3 bases clipped from V and 2 bases from J, the junction kept 6 bases outside the gene matches. The germline CDR1 and CDR2 sequences are LGHDT and YNNKEL (reference sequence). The CDR3 totals 16 residues. CDR3 amino acids: CASSHRDRVYTDTQYF. DNA for the CDR3: TGTGCCAGCAGCCATAGGGACAGGGTCTACACAGATACGCAGTATTTT.

The table lists this clonotype with many counts. J is TRBJ2-7 and V is TRBV5-5, with D perhaps matching TRBD1 (6 bases). CDR1 is SGHKS and CDR2 is YYEKEE in the germline V gene (reference sequence). Trimming left V 5 bases short and J 3 bases short, with 12 bases between. The CDR3 consists of 13 residues. The CDR3: CASSTGHHYEQYF. In DNA, the CDR3 is TGTGCCAGCAGTACGGGACACCACTACGAGCAGTACTTC.

In its sample, this clonotype was seen a few times. CDR3 residues: CASSQNTGTYNEQFF. The CDR3 nucleotides read TGCGCCAGCAGCCAAAACACGGGAACCTACAATGAGCAGTTCTTC. The rearrangement uses TRBV4-3 and TRBJ2-1; a weak D match, TRBD2 (5 bases). V gave up 2 bases and J gave up 2 bases, with 10 bases separating them. This CDR3 comprises 15 residues. Germline V gene data show CDR1 as LGHNA and CDR2 as YSLEER.

With regard to this clonotype: This may be a read error, as it is one base from a much larger clone. This chain links TRBV7-9 with TRBJ2-7; TRBD1 matches 7 bases. The CDR3 runs to 15 residues. CDR1 SEHNR and CDR2 FQNEAQ come from the germline V gene (reference sequence). The CDR3 loop is CASSVPDRRSSEQCF. CDR3 bases: TGTGCCAGCAGCGTCCCGGACAGGAGGTCCAGCGAGCAGTGCTTC.

This clonotype was detected many times. The chain uses TRBV7-9 and TRBJ2-3; D is unclear. CDR3 length equals 13 residues. The V end lost 0 bases, the J end lost 3 bases, and 4 bases lay between the germline ends. CDR1 and CDR2 from the germline V gene are SEHNR and FQNEAQ (reference sequence). The DNA of the CDR3 is TGTGCCAGCAGCTTAGCCTTGACAGATACGCAGTATTTT. It encodes CASSLALTDTQYF. Drawing the rest from reference TRBV7-9 and TRBJ2-3, the complete variable domain is DTGVSQNPRHKITKRGQNVTFRCDPISEHNRLYWYRQTLGQGPEFLTYFQNEAQLEKSRLLSDRFSAERPKGSFSTLEIQRTEQGDSAMYLCASSLALTDTQYFGPGTRLTVL.

The sample holds many counts of this clonotype. J is TRBJ2-7 and V is TRBV7-2, with 9 bases fitting TRBD1. The J segment lost 4 bases and the V segment lost 5 bases, leaving 12 bases of the junction unmatched. The CDR3 has 16 residues. Germline lookup yields CDR1 SGHTA and CDR2 FQGNSA. The CDR3 sequence: CASSVGGQGGFYEQYF. CDR3 nucleotide sequence: TGTGCCAGCAGCGTCGGGGGACAGGGAGGCTTTTACGAGCAGTACTTC.

This clonotype was seen at least ten times. The V gene is TRBV6-2 or TRBV6-3, the J gene TRBJ1-1, with D perhaps TRBD1 (6 bases). Germline loops: CDR1 MNHEY, CDR2 SVGEGT. The CDR3 length is 14 residues. V lost 1 base and J lost 2, with 8 bases in between. This chain's CDR3 is CASSYWGRNTEAFF. The CDR3 DNA reads as TGTGCCAGCAGTTACTGGGGGCGCAACACTGAAGCTTTCTTT.

As for this clonotype: This may be a read error, as it is one base from a much larger clone. V and J are TRBV20-1 and TRBJ2-7; perhaps TRBD1 as D (6 bases). Germline V CDR1 and CDR2: DFQATT, SNEGSKA (reference sequence). This CDR3 region has 12 residues. CDR3 nucleotides: TGCGGTGCTAGGACAGAGAGATACGAGCAGTACTTC. Translated: CGARTERYEQYF.

This clonotype was picked up a small number of times. V usage is TRBV27 and J usage is TRBJ1-6, with no clear D. Between the trimmed V and J ends, which lost 5 bases and 6 bases, there was a span of 14 bases. Germline V gives CDR1 MNHEY, CDR2 SMNVEV (reference sequence). This CDR3 has 15 residues. The CDR3 protein is CASSPYRATNSPLHF. Written as DNA, the CDR3 is TGTGCCAGCAGTCCTTACCGGGCCACTAATTCACCCCTCCACTTT.

This clonotype came up a few times. This chain uses TRBV5-6 with TRBJ2-7; D is unresolved. With 0 bases removed from V and 2 bases from J, the gap between germline ends came to 9 bases. This CDR3 region has 14 residues. The germline CDR1 and CDR2 sequences are SGHDT and YYEEEE. This CDR3 is CASSLVRAAYEQYF. The CDR3 nucleotides read TGTGCCAGCAGCTTGGTCCGCGCGGCCTACGAGCAGTACTTC.

This clonotype was counted at least ten times. The chain employs TRBV4-1 and TRBJ2-3, with no clear D. This CDR3 has 16 amino acids. V dropped 0 bases and J dropped 2 bases, with 12 bases sitting between them. Germline CDR1 and CDR2: MGHRA and YSYEKL. The CDR3, as DNA: TGCGCCAGCAGCCAAGATTTAGGAGACGCCACAGATACGCAGTATTTT. Encoded protein: CASSQDLGDATDTQYF.